The source of this TCR beta chain is a study of T cells in Graves' hyperthyroidism and ophthalmopathy. The germline CDR1 and CDR2 sequences are MNHGY and SVAAGI. This CDR3 comprises 14 residues. The V end was cut by 4 bases, the J end by 3 bases, with 10 bases between. RNA transcripts provided the source from which TCR beta CDR3 regions were amplified. In the first-round RT-PCR of the TCR CDR3, the HTBI primer set was used. One entry per CDR3 protein results from TCRdb running MiXCR on the multiplex PCR reads. Found here are more than 300,000 distinct CDR3 sequences, roughly 20% of them singletons; the top ten hold 35% to 50%.

The chain carries TRBV6-9 and TRBJ1-3; D might be TRBD1 (6 bases). Sequencing was done on a sample of blood. The source of this sequence is a man aged 18 to 30 with Graves' ophthalmopathy. The DNA for the CDR3 is TGTGCCAGCAGTTCAGGGGCTATTGGAAACACCATATATTTT. It is translated as CASSSGAIGNTIYF.